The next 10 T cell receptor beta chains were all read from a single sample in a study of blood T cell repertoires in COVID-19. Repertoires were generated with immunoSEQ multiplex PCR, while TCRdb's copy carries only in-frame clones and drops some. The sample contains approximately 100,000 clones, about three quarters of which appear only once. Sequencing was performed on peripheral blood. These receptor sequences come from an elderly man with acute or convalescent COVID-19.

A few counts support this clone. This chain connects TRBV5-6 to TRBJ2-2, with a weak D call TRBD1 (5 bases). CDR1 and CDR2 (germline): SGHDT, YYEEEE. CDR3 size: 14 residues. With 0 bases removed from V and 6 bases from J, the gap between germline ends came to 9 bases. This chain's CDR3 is CASSLGRRAGELFF. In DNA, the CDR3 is TGTGCCAGCAGCTTGGGTCGCAGGGCCGGGGAGCTGTTTTTT. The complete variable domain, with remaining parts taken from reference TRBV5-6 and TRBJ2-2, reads DAGVTQSPTHLIKTRGQQVTLRCSPKSGHDTVSWYQQALGQGPQFIFQYYEEEERQRGNFPDRFSGHQFPNYSSELNVNALLLGDSALYLCASSLGRRAGELFFGEGSRLTVL.

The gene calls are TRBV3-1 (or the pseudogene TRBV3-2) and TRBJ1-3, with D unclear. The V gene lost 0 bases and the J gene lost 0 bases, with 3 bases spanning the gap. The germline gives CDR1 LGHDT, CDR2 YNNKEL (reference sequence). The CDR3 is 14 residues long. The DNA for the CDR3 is TGTGCCAGCAGCCAAGACAGCTCTGGAAACACCATATATTTT. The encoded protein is CASSQDSSGNTIYF.

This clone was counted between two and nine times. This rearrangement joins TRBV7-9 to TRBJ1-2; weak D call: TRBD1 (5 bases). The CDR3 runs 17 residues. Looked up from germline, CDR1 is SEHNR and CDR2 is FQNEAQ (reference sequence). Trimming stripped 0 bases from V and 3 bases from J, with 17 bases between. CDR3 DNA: TGTGCCAGCAGCTTAGCGCGAGGAGGGGCGAGAGACTATGGCTACACCTTC. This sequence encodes CASSLARGGARDYGYTF.

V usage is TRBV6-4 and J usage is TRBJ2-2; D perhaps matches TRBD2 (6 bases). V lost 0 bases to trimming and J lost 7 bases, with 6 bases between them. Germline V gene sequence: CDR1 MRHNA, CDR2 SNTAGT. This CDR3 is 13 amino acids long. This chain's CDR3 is CASSDSGGGELFF. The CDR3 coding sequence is TGTGCCAGCAGTGACTCGGGAGGCGGGGAGCTGTTTTTT.

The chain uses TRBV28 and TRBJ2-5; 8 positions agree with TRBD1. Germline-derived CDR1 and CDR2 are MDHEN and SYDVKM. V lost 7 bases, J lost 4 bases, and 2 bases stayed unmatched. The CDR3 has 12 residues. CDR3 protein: CASMGQAETQYF. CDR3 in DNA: TGTGCCAGCATGGGACAGGCAGAGACCCAGTACTTC.

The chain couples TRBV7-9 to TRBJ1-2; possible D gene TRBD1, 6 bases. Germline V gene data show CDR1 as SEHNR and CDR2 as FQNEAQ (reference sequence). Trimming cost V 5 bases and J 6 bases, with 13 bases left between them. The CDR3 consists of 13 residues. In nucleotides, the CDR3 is TGTGCCAGCAGCAGAACAGGGTGGAATGGCTACACCTTC. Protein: CASSRTGWNGYTF.

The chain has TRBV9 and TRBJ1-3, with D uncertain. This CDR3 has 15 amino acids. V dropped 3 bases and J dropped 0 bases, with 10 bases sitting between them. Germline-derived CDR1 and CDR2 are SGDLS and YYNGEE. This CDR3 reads CASSGGGSSGNTIYF. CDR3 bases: TGTGCCAGCAGCGGAGGCGGGTCCTCTGGAAACACCATATATTTT.

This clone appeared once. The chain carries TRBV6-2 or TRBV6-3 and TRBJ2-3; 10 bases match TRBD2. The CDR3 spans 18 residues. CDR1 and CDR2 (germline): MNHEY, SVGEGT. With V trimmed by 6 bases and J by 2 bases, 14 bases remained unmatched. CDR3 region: CASSPKGGLAAITDTQYF. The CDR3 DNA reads TGTGCCAGCAGCCCTAAAGGAGGACTAGCGGCTATCACAGATACGCAGTATTTT.

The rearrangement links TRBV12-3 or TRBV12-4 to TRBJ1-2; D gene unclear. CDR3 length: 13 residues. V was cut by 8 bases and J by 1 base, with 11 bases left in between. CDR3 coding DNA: TGTGCCAGCTCCTCTCGGGGTAACTATGGCTACACCTTC. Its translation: CASSSRGNYGYTF.

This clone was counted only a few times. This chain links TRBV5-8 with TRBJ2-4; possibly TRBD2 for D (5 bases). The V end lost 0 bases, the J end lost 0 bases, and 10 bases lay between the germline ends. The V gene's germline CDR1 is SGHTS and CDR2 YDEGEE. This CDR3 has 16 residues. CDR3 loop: CASSLDGGLAKNIQYF. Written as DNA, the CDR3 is TGTGCCAGCAGCTTGGACGGCGGGCTAGCCAAAAACATTCAGTACTTC.